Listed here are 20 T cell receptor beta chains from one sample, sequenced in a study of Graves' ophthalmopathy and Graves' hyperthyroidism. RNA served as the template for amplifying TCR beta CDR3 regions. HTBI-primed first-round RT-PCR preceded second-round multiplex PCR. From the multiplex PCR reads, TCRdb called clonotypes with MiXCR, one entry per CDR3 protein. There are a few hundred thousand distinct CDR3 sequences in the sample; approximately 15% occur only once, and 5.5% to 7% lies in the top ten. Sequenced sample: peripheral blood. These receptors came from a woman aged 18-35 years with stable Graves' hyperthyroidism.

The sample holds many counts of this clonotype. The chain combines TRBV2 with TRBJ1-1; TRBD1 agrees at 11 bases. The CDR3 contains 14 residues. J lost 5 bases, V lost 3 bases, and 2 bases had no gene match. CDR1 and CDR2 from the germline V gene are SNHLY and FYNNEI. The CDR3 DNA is TGTGCCAGCAGTGAGGACAGGGGGCGGACTGAAGCTTTCTTT. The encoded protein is CASSEDRGRTEAFF.

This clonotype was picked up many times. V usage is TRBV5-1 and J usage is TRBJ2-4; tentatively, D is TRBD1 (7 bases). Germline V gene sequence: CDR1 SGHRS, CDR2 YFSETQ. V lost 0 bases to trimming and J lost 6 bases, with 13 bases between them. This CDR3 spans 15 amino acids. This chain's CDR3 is CASSLDGTAGNIQYF. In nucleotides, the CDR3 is TGCGCCAGCAGCTTGGATGGGACAGCGGGAAACATTCAGTACTTC.

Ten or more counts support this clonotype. The CDR3 is CASSALGSTEAFF. CDR3 nucleotide sequence: TGTGCCAGCAGTGCCCTGGGAAGCACTGAAGCTTTCTTT. The rearrangement uses TRBV12-3 or TRBV12-4 and TRBJ1-1; D is uncertain. CDR3 length equals 13 residues. Deletions cut 5 bases from V and 4 bases from J, with 11 bases between.

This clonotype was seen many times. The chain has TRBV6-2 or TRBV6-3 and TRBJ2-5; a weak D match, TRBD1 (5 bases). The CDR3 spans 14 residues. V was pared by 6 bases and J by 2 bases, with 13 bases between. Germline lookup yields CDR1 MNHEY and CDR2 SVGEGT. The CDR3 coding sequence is TGTGCCAGCAGCCGTCACAGGCCTCAAGAGACCCAGTACTTC. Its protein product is CASSRHRPQETQYF.

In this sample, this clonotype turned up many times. The CDR3 DNA sequence: TGTGCCAGTACCATAGGGGGCAGGAGAAATTCACCCCTCCACTTT. Its translation is CASTIGGRRNSPLHF. This rearrangement joins TRBV19 to TRBJ1-6; TRBD1 agrees at 7 bases. The CDR3 length is 15 residues. Losses at the gene ends were 7 bases for V and 7 bases for J; bases not matched to a gene: 10. Germline V CDR1 and CDR2: LNHDA, SQIVND (reference sequence).

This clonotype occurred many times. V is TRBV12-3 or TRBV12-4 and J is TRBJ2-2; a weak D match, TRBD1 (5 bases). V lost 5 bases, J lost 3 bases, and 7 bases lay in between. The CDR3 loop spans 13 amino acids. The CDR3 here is CASSAGYTGELFF. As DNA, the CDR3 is TGTGCCAGCAGTGCAGGGTACACCGGGGAGCTGTTTTTT.

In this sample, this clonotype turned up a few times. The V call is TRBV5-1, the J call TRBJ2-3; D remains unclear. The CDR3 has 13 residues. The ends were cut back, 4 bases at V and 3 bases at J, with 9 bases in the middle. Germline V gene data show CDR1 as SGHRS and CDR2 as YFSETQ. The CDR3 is CASSIRETDTQYF. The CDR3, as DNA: TGCGCCAGCAGCATAAGGGAAACAGATACGCAGTATTTT.

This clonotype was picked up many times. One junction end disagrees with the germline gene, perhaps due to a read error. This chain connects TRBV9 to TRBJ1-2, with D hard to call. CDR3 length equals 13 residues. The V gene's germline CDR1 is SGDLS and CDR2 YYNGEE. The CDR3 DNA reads TGTGCCAACAGCGTAGATATTAACTATGGCTACACCTTC. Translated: CANSVDINYGYTF.

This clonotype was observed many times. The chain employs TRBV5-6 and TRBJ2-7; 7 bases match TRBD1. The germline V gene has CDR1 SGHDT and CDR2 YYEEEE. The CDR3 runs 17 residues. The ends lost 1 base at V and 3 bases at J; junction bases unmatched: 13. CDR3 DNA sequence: TGTGCCAGCAGCTTGAGGACCCTCCGACAGGGCGGCTACGAGCAGTACTTC. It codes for CASSLRTLRQGGYEQYF.

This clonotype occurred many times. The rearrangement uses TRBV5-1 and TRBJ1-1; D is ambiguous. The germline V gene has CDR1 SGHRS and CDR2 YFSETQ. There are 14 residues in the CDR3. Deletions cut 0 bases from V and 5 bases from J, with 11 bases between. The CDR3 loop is CASSLARTKTEAFF. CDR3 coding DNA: TGCGCCAGCAGCTTGGCACGAACTAAGACTGAAGCTTTCTTT.

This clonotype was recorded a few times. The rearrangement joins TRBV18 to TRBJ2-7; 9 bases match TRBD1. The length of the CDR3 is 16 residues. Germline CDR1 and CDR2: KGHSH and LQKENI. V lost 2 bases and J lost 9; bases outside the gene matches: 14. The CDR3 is CASSPSIGTGPTGQYF. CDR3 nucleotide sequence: TGTGCCAGCTCACCATCAATTGGGACAGGGCCTACGGGGCAGTACTTC.

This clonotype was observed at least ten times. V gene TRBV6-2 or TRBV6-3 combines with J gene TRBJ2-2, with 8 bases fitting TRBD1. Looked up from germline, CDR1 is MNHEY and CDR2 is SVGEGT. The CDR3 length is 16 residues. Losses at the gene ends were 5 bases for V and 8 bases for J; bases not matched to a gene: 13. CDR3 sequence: CASSRSGAGGRGELFF. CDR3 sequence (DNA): TGTGCCAGCAGTCGCAGTGGGGCAGGGGGCCGAGGGGAGCTGTTTTTT.

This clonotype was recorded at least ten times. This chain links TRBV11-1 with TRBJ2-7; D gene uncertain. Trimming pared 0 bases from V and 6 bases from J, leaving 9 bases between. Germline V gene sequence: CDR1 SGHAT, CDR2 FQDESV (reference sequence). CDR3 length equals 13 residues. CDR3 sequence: CASSLAGSREQYF. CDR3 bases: TGTGCCAGCAGCTTAGCTGGATCACGCGAGCAGTACTTC.

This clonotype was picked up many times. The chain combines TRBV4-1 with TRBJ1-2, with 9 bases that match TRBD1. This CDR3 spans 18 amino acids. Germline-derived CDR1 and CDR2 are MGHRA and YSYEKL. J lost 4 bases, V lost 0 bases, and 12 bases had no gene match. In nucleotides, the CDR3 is TGCGCCAGCAGCCAAGAACAAGTCTGGGACAGGGTTTCCTATGGCTACACCTTC. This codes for CASSQEQVWDRVSYGYTF.

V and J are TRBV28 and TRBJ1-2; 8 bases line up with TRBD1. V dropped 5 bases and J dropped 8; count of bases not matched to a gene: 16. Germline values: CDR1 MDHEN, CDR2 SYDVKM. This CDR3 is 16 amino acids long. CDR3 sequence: CASSPRQGLKVWGYTF. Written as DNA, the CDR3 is TGTGCCAGCAGTCCTAGACAGGGGTTGAAAGTTTGGGGCTACACCTTC.

Written as DNA, the CDR3 is TGCGCCAGCAGTCTTGCCGGGGGGGGTAGCAATCAGCCCCAGCATTTT. Amino acids: CASSLAGGGSNQPQHF. The chain carries TRBV5-1 and TRBJ1-5; D is possibly TRBD1 (5 bases). The V end was cut by 5 bases, the J end by 0 bases, with 15 bases between. In germline, CDR1 is SGHRS, CDR2 YFSETQ. This CDR3 is 16 amino acids long.

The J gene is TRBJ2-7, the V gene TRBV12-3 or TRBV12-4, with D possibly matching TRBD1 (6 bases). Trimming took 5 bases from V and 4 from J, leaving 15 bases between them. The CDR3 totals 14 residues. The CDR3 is CASSARGLRYEQYF. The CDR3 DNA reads TGTGCCAGCAGTGCCAGGGGCCTCCGGTACGAGCAGTACTTC.

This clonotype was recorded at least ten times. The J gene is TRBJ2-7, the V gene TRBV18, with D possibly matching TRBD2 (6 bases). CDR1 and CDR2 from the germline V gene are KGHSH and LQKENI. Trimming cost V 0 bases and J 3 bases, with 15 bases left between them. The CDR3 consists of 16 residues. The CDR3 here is CASSPPVRGLDYEQYF. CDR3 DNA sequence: TGTGCCAGCTCACCACCGGTTAGGGGACTGGACTACGAGCAGTACTTC.

CDR3 sequence reads: CASSRDRFEAFF. As DNA, the CDR3 is TGTGCCAGCAGCCGGGACAGGTTTGAAGCTTTCTTT. The chain employs TRBV6-2 or TRBV6-3 and TRBJ1-1, with 8 bases identical to TRBD1. The CDR3 runs 12 residues. The ends lost 6 bases at V and 7 bases at J; junction bases unmatched: 4. In germline, CDR1 is MNHEY, CDR2 SVGEGT.

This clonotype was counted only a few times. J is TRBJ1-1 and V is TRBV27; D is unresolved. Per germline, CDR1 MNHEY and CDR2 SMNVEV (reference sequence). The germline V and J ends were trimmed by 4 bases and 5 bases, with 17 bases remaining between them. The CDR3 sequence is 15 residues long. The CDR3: CASSWGEGFLTEAFF. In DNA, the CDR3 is TGTGCCAGCAGTTGGGGAGAAGGGTTCCTGACTGAAGCTTTCTTT.